This passage covers 3 T cell receptor beta chains from one sample sequenced in a study of T cell responses to AZD1222 COVID-19 vaccine. Sequenced by immunoSEQ multiplex PCR; TCRdb stores in-frame clones only, minus some. The sample has some 72,000 clones, about 91% seen once. This sample comprised peripheral blood, obtained on day 0 of MenACWY control vaccination. These receptors were obtained from an adult in good health.

The V gene is TRBV6-1, the J gene TRBJ1-3; no clear D gene. V lost 4 bases, J lost 0 bases, and 13 bases lay in between. Germline lookup yields CDR1 MNHNS and CDR2 SASEGT. The CDR3 loop spans 16 amino acids. CDR3 DNA: TGTGCCAGCAGTGTGAGGGTAGCGATCTCTGGAAACACCATATATTTT. Its protein product is CASSVRVAISGNTIYF.

The chain has TRBV29-1 and TRBJ2-7; possible D gene TRBD1, 5 bases. This CDR3 contains 12 residues. Germline CDR1 is SQVTM and CDR2 is ANQGSEA. V was pared by 4 bases and J by 7 bases, with 14 bases between. The chain's CDR3 is CSVATGVREQYF. The CDR3 bases are TGCAGCGTTGCCACAGGCGTTCGGGAGCAGTACTTC.

The chain is built from TRBV7-9 and TRBJ2-1; a weak D match, TRBD2 (5 bases). Germline V gene sequence: CDR1 SEHNR, CDR2 FQNEAQ (reference sequence). The CDR3 is 15 residues long. Trimming cost V 5 bases and J 2 bases, with 13 bases left between them. The CDR3 DNA reads TGTGCCAGCAGCCCAAGCGGATCAACCTACAATGAGCAGTTCTTC. Translated: CASSPSGSTYNEQFF.